One and the same sample provided the 18 T cell receptor beta chains below, sequenced in a study of CD8 T cells in ankylosing spondylitis. TCRdb used MiXCR to reprocess the 5' RACE reads, holding one entry per CDR3 protein. The profile shows roughly 130,000 distinct CDR3 sequences, about 13% of them singletons. Sequencing input: blood, either unsorted or a sorted T cell fraction (not recorded which). The receptor set was obtained from a female donor with ankylosing spondylitis or in good health (not recorded which).

This clonotype occurred a few times. The J gene is TRBJ2-1, the V gene TRBV18; weak D call: TRBD1 (5 bases). The CDR3 is 18 amino acids. The V and J ends lost 2 bases and 6 bases respectively, with 23 bases between them. Germline V gives CDR1 KGHSH, CDR2 LQKENI. The CDR3 here is CASSPTARGYPVGNEQFF. DNA of the CDR3: TGTGCCAGCTCACCAACCGCAAGGGGATACCCGGTAGGCAATGAGCAGTTCTTC. Complete variable domain (other parts from reference TRBV18 and TRBJ2-1): NAGVMQNPRHLVRRRGQEARLRCSPMKGHSHVYWYRQLPEEGLKFMVYLQKENIIDESGMPKERFSAEFPKEGPSILRIQQVVRGDSAAYFCASSPTARGYPVGNEQFFGPGTRLTVL.

V is TRBV4-1 and J is TRBJ2-5; D is ambiguous. V gave up 0 bases and J gave up 4 bases, with 9 bases separating them. The CDR3 totals 14 residues. Germline loops: CDR1 MGHRA, CDR2 YSYEKL. DNA of the CDR3: TGCGCCAGCAGCCAAGAACTGTTCGGAGAGACCCAGTACTTC. Protein sequence: CASSQELFGETQYF.

This clonotype has a count of ten or more. The chain couples TRBV12-3 or TRBV12-4 to TRBJ1-3; a weak D match, TRBD1 (5 bases). Between the trimmed V and J ends, which lost 3 bases and 1 base, there was a span of 7 bases. The CDR3 is 14 residues long. The CDR3 region is CASSFGHSGNTIYF. For the CDR3, the DNA is TGTGCCAGCAGTTTTGGACATTCTGGAAACACCATATATTTT.

J is TRBJ2-2 and V is TRBV6-5; D gene uncertain. The V gene's germline CDR1 is MNHEY and CDR2 SVGAGI. Trimming removed 4 bases from V and 5 bases from J, with 14 bases in between. This CDR3 region has 15 residues. As DNA, the CDR3 is TGTGCCAGCAGTTTTCACAGCGACGGGACCGGGGAGCTGTTTTTT. As protein: CASSFHSDGTGELFF.

This sequence joins TRBV29-1 and TRBJ2-5; 8 bases agree with TRBD1. This CDR3 has 14 residues. Germline values: CDR1 SQVTM, CDR2 ANQGSEA. V was clipped by 1 base and J by 5 bases; unmatched bases: 6. CDR3 DNA: TGCAGCGTTGAAGCTCAGGGGGCTTGGGAGACCCAGTACTTC. Its protein product is CSVEAQGAWETQYF.

This clonotype was seen more than once but under ten times. This chain links TRBV5-1 with TRBJ1-5, with 8 positions matching TRBD1. V dropped 0 bases and J dropped 3; count of bases not matched to a gene: 2. The length of the CDR3 is 15 residues. Germline V gives CDR1 SGHRS, CDR2 YFSETQ. The DNA for the CDR3 is TGCGCCAGCAGCTTGGGGACAGGGCCCAATCAGCCCCAGCATTTT. It codes for CASSLGTGPNQPQHF.

This clonotype was seen a handful of times. The chain carries TRBV9 and TRBJ2-5, with D possibly matching TRBD2 (6 bases). CDR3 length: 15 residues. Germline CDR1 is SGDLS and CDR2 is YYNGEE. V was clipped by 6 bases and J by 2 bases, with 17 bases between them. The DNA for the CDR3 is TGTGCCAGCACCCCGGGGGTAGCGGCACAAGAGACCCAGTACTTC. This sequence encodes CASTPGVAAQETQYF.

This clonotype was detected ten times or more. The chain combines TRBV27 with TRBJ2-1, with unresolved D. This CDR3 contains 15 residues. V lost 5 bases to trimming and J lost 0 bases, with 11 bases between them. Germline loops: CDR1 MNHEY, CDR2 SMNVEV (reference sequence). CDR3 DNA sequence: TGTGCCAGCAGTCCCGCAGCGAGCTCCTACAATGAGCAGTTCTTC. Amino acid sequence: CASSPAASSYNEQFF.

This clonotype was seen a handful of times. This sequence joins TRBV5-1 and TRBJ1-1; D uncertain. Germline lookup yields CDR1 SGHRS and CDR2 YFSETQ. CDR3 size: 15 residues. The V gene lost 1 base and the J gene lost 0 bases, with 10 bases spanning the gap. CDR3 residues: CASSLFVNMNTEAFF. CDR3 nucleotides: TGCGCCAGCAGCTTGTTCGTCAACATGAACACTGAAGCTTTCTTT.

Ten or more counts support this clonotype. The J gene is TRBJ2-1, the V gene TRBV3-1, with TRBD2 identical over 10 bases. V dropped 3 bases and J dropped 5; count of bases not matched to a gene: 4. Germline assignment: CDR1 LGHDT and CDR2 YNNKEL (reference sequence). The CDR3 is made up of 15 amino acids. CDR3 amino acids: CASSQSGGAHNEQFF. Written as DNA, the CDR3 is TGTGCCAGCAGCCAGAGCGGGGGGGCGCACAATGAGCAGTTCTTC.

Ten or more counts support this clonotype. The chain employs TRBV5-1 and TRBJ2-3; 13 bases agree with TRBD2. V dropped 3 bases and J dropped 0; count of bases not matched to a gene: 4. Germline V gene data show CDR1 as SGHRS and CDR2 as YFSETQ. The CDR3 is 17 residues long. This CDR3 reads CASSWGTSGVSTDTQYF. The CDR3 DNA sequence: TGCGCCAGCAGCTGGGGGACTAGCGGGGTGAGCACAGATACGCAGTATTTT.

This clonotype was seen many times. This chain joins TRBV13 and TRBJ2-7; tentative D call: TRBD1 (8 bases). V lost 4 bases and J 5 bases, leaving 21 bases between the germline ends. The germline gives CDR1 PRHDT, CDR2 FYEKMQ (reference sequence). CDR3 size: 16 residues. The CDR3 sequence is CASSSNDRGRGDEQYF. The CDR3 nucleotides are TGTGCCAGCAGCTCTAACGACAGGGGACGGGGGGACGAGCAGTACTTC. The whole variable domain, remainder taken from reference TRBV13 and TRBJ2-7, is AAGVIQSPRHLIKEKRETATLKCYPIPRHDTVYWYQQGPGQDPQFLISFYEKMQSDKGSIPDRFSAQQFSDYHSELNMSSLELGDSALYFCASSSNDRGRGDEQYFGPGTRLTVT.

The table lists this clonotype with many counts. The chain combines TRBV29-1 with TRBJ2-2; possibly TRBD1 for D (6 bases). Trimming shortened V by 7 bases and J by 5 bases, and 11 bases separated the two germline ends. This CDR3 is built from 12 residues. Germline assignment: CDR1 SQVTM and CDR2 ANQGSEA. CDR3 region: CSANRDTGELFF. The CDR3 DNA sequence: TGCAGCGCCAACAGGGATACCGGGGAGCTGTTTTTT.

This clonotype has just a few counts. The chain links TRBV5-1 to TRBJ1-5, with TRBD1 as a possible D gene (5 bases). Germline V gives CDR1 SGHRS, CDR2 YFSETQ. V shed 0 bases and J shed 4 bases, with 8 bases lying between them. CDR3 size: 14 residues. The CDR3 reads CASSLEGRNQPQHF. The CDR3 nucleotides read TGCGCCAGCAGCTTGGAGGGGAGGAATCAGCCCCAGCATTTT.

This chain links TRBV20-1 with TRBJ2-4; 10 bases line up with TRBD2. This CDR3 has 16 amino acids. The ends lost 6 bases at V and 1 base at J; junction bases unmatched: 9. From germline, CDR1 is DFQATT and CDR2 SNEGSKA (reference sequence). In DNA form, the CDR3 reads TGCAGTGCCCATTCTAGCGGGAGTGGGGCCAAAAACATTCAGTACTTC. This encodes CSAHSSGSGAKNIQYF.

This clonotype came up many times. For the CDR3, the DNA is TGTGCCAGCAGCTTAGCATATTGGGGACAGGGCAATTCACCCCTCCACTTT. Amino acid sequence: CASSLAYWGQGNSPLHF. This sequence joins TRBV7-8 and TRBJ1-6, with 9 bases aligning to TRBD1. CDR1 and CDR2 from the germline V gene are SGHVS and FQNEAQ. The V segment lost 0 bases and the J segment 7 bases; nucleotides outside the gene matches: 7. This CDR3 comprises 17 residues.

This clonotype turned up a few times. The chain recombines TRBV5-1 with TRBJ1-6; D is possibly TRBD1 (5 bases). From germline, CDR1 is SGHRS and CDR2 YFSETQ. V lost 0 bases to trimming and J lost 10 bases, with 11 bases between them. This CDR3 comprises 14 residues. The CDR3 DNA reads TGCGCCAGCAGCTTGGACGGGGGAGGGTCACCCCTCCACTTT. Its translation: CASSLDGGGSPLHF.

This clonotype was observed at least ten times. The CDR3 loop reads CSALDRNSNQPQHF. CDR3 nucleotide sequence: TGCAGTGCTCTGGACAGGAATAGCAATCAGCCCCAGCATTTT. This chain joins TRBV20-1 and TRBJ1-5; 7 bases fit TRBD1. This CDR3 is 14 amino acids long. J lost 0 bases, V lost 5 bases, and 4 bases had no gene match. Per germline, CDR1 DFQATT and CDR2 SNEGSKA (reference sequence).